Here is one T cell receptor beta chain with its context. This clone was detected a few times. No cognate antigen has been identified for it. Base qualities are missing; no much larger clone stands one base away. These data come from a study of T cells in localized non-small cell lung cancer (dated by TCRdb to about 2020). Regarding the research as a whole: Comparing tumors with uninvolved tumor-adjacent lungs, the study looked at the T cell repertoires of hundreds of patients with early-stage NSCLC. All 220 or so NSCLC patients in the cohort were treatment-naive and had localized lung tumors that were resected. Of the NSCLC patients, around 130 were male and approximately 97 were female, and the mean age was approximately 66 years. On the study overall, not on this receptor specifically: Because multi-region tumor sequencing was not done, intratumor heterogeneity could not be ruled out. Because the study design was exploratory, TCR variables were selected using unadjusted p-values without false-discovery rate correction. Uninvolved tumor-adjacent lung showed the highest T cell clonality, higher than tumor, which suggests more focused antigenic responses in the uninvolved tumor-adjacent lung. A median of around 60 of the top 100 tumor clones turned up in the paired uninvolved adjacent lung, and 28 of those clones also ranked among the top 100 of that same adjacent lung. Longer overall survival was associated with higher blood T cell density, whereas shorter survival was associated with higher adjacent-lung clonality.

The CDR3 has 17 amino acids, counting the end cysteine and phenylalanine. Only the CDR3 region is kept as DNA, spanning 51 bases read in frame from base 1. Trimming removed 3 bases from V and 1 base from J, leaving 18 bases between the germline ends. At diagnosis, tumor, uninvolved tumor-adjacent lung and peripheral blood were collected and then preserved as a mix of FFPE and fresh-frozen material. For TCR repertoire profiling, the blood samples were analyzed as peripheral blood mononuclear cells. TCR beta CDR3 regions were sequenced from DNA using the immunoSEQ Assay. In the paper's pipeline: To compute T cell density, TCR beta template counts were normalized to usable DNA, which was estimated by amplifying housekeeping genes. The preseqR package was used to estimate richness by extrapolating to 400,000 templates for PBMC samples and to 120,000 templates for tissue samples. Clonality was defined as one minus Pielou's evenness. Tissue-enriched TCRs were identified by differential abundance testing using productive amino-acid clonotypes, minimum total count 5 and alpha 0.1. The Jaccard Index and the Morisita Overlap Index were used to measure repertoire overlap between compartments. GLIPH clustered TCR beta CDR3s with public tetramer-defined viral CDR3s; viral motifs required at least three viral sequences plus V-gene enrichment. Drawn from immuneACCESS, this table holds only the in-frame rearrangements with V and J called that TCRdb kept. Clones are partly lost; checked studies trace under half to an unresolved V gene and leave the rest unexplained. V, J and clone size were drawn from that table, and D and trimming were deduced from the DNA. A total of 25,000 to 35,000 clones appear in this sample, around nine tenths of them only once. Under 3% of the sample belongs to the ten largest clones.

The rearrangement combines TRBV23-1 with TRBJ1-1, and TRBD1 may be the D gene, going by 6 matching bases. TRBV23-1 falls under the ORF class, with uncertain function. This receptor was taken from a female donor older than 55 with stage I lung adenocarcinoma. Sequenced here: peripheral blood, sampled before any cancer treatment. The sequenced DNA is TGCGCCAGCAGTCAGGGGGGCAACAGGGCGTCGAACACTGAAGCTTTCTTT. Translated, it reads CASSQGGNRASNTEAFF.